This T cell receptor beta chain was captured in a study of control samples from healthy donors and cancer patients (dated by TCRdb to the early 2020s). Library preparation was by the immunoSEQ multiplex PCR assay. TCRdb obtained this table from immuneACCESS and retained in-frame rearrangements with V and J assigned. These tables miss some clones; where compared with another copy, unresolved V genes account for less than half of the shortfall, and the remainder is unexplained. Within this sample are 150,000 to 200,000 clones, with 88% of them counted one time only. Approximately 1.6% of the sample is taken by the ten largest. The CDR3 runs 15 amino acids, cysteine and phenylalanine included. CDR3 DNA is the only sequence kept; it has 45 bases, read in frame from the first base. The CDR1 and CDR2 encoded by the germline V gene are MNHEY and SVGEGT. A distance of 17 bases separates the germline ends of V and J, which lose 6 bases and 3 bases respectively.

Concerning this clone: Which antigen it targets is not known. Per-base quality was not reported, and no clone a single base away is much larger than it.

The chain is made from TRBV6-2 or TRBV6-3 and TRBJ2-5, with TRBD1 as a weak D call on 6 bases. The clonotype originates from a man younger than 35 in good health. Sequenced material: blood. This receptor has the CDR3 CASSLLQGEEETQYF. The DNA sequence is TGTGCCAGCAGCCTTTTACAGGGTGAGGAAGAGACCCAGTACTTC.